A single sample is the source of the 27 T cell receptor beta chains below, sequenced in a study of blood T cell repertoires in COVID-19. Profiled with immunoSEQ multiplex PCR; TCRdb holds only in-frame clones, not every one. This sample has approximately 70,000 clones, with around nine tenths found just once. Sequences were obtained from peripheral blood. The receptor source for this set is a man over 45 with active COVID-19.

This chain connects TRBV6-2 or TRBV6-3 to TRBJ2-5; perhaps TRBD1 as D (5 bases). Germline V gives CDR1 MNHEY, CDR2 SVGEGT. The CDR3 length is 15 residues. Trimming stripped 0 bases from V and 2 bases from J, with 10 bases between. DNA of the CDR3: TGTGCCAGCAGTTACTCGATACAGGAACAAGAGACCCAGTACTTC. It encodes CASSYSIQEQETQYF.

The chain employs TRBV28 and TRBJ1-4, with a weak D call TRBD1 (6 bases). Germline values: CDR1 MDHEN, CDR2 SYDVKM. V was trimmed by 2 bases and J by 10 bases, leaving 8 bases between them. There are 12 residues in the CDR3. The CDR3: CASSLRTAKLFF. CDR3 DNA: TGTGCCAGCAGTTTACGGACAGCAAAACTGTTTTTT.

The J gene is TRBJ1-6, the V gene TRBV6-5; tentative D call: TRBD1 (5 bases). V was trimmed by 8 bases and J by 6 bases, leaving 8 bases between them. Germline CDR1 is MNHEY and CDR2 is SVGAGI. The CDR3 length is 12 residues. Here the CDR3 reads CASGGSNSPLHF. CDR3 coding DNA: TGTGCCAGCGGGGGGAGTAATTCACCCCTCCACTTT.

V gene TRBV7-2 combines with J gene TRBJ2-7; 7 bases match TRBD2. V dropped 1 base and J dropped 3; count of bases not matched to a gene: 6. The CDR3 length is 15 residues. Germline V gene data show CDR1 as SGHTA and CDR2 as FQGNSA. The CDR3, as DNA: TGTGCCAGCAGCTTAGTTCTCGGGGGGAGCTACGAGCAGTACTTC. It is translated as CASSLVLGGSYEQYF.

The chain employs TRBV11-2 and TRBJ2-1, with 10 positions matching TRBD2. Germline V gives CDR1 SGHAT, CDR2 FQNNGV. The CDR3 has 17 residues. The J segment lost 5 bases and the V segment lost 1 base, leaving 8 bases of the junction unmatched. CDR3 bases: TGTGCCAGCAGCTTAGTCCCCGTCGGACTAGCGGACAATGAGCAGTTCTTC. Protein: CASSLVPVGLADNEQFF.

The chain couples TRBV23-1 to TRBJ2-7; 9 nucleotides match TRBD2. TRBV23-1 is an open reading frame, and its role is uncertain. With 6 bases clipped from V and 6 bases from J, the junction kept 15 bases outside the gene matches. The CDR3 is made up of 16 amino acids. In DNA, the CDR3 is TGCGCCAGCAGCCTATACCGGGGCGGGGGGGCTTGCGAGCAGTACTTC. Encoded protein: CASSLYRGGGACEQYF.

V and J are TRBV6-5 and TRBJ2-7; 7 bases match TRBD1. This CDR3 has 15 residues. Germline values: CDR1 MNHEY, CDR2 SVGAGI. V was pared by 6 bases and J by 5 bases, with 13 bases of the junction left unmatched. The CDR3 nucleotides are TGTGCCAGCAGCCTGCCGGCAGGGGGTTTCGACGAGCAGTACTTC. It is translated as CASSLPAGGFDEQYF.

This clone was found a few times. The rearrangement links TRBV5-4 to TRBJ2-7, with TRBD2 matching over 11 bases. This CDR3 is 15 amino acids long. Germline-derived CDR1 and CDR2 are SGHNT and YYREEE (reference sequence). V dropped 0 bases and J dropped 3; count of bases not matched to a gene: 2. The CDR3 loop is CASSLELAGDYEQYF. The CDR3 DNA reads TGTGCCAGCAGCTTGGAACTAGCGGGAGACTACGAGCAGTACTTC. The variable domain in full, with the rest retrieved from reference TRBV5-4 and TRBJ2-7, is ETGVTQSPTHLIKTRGQQVTLRCSSQSGHNTVSWYQQALGQGPQFIFQYYREEENGRGNFPPRFSGLQFPNYSSELNVNALELDDSALYLCASSLELAGDYEQYFGPGTRLTVT.

This chain uses TRBV28 with TRBJ1-2; TRBD1 aligns across 8 bases. Germline trimming cut 8 bases from V and 4 bases from J; bases unmatched to any gene: 18. The CDR3 totals 17 residues. Germline CDR1 is MDHEN and CDR2 is SYDVKM. CDR3 nucleotides: TGTGCCAGCGAACAAATGGGAGGACAGGGCCGGGGCTATGGCTACACCTTC. This sequence encodes CASEQMGGQGRGYGYTF.

This chain connects TRBV18 to TRBJ1-3, with D hard to call. Trimming shortened V by 3 bases and J by 1 base, and 7 bases separated the two germline ends. CDR3 length: 14 residues. CDR1 KGHSH and CDR2 LQKENI come from the germline V gene. The CDR3 loop is CASSPAVSGNTIYF. The CDR3 DNA reads TGTGCCAGCTCACCGGCCGTATCTGGAAACACCATATATTTT.

This clone has only one observation. The chain carries TRBV30 and TRBJ1-5, with a possible D match to TRBD1 (6 bases). The length of the CDR3 is 12 residues. The germline V gene has CDR1 GTSNPN and CDR2 SVGIG (reference sequence). V lost 4 bases to trimming and J lost 2 bases, with 6 bases between them. The CDR3: CAWNRGNQPQHF. The CDR3 DNA reads TGTGCCTGGAACAGGGGCAATCAGCCCCAGCATTTT.

The rearrangement uses TRBV10-3 and TRBJ2-1, with 8 bases that match TRBD1. Trimming removed 0 bases from V and 6 bases from J; junction bases left unmatched: 4. The CDR3 consists of 15 residues. Germline V gene sequence: CDR1 ENHRY, CDR2 SYGVKD. The CDR3 DNA reads TGTGCCATCAGTGAGTCGGCACAGGGGGGCAATGAGCAGTTCTTC. Amino acid sequence: CAISESAQGGNEQFF.

CDR3 sequence (DNA): TGTGCCAGCAGTGACAGGGAAGATTCACCCCTCCACTTT. Its translation: CASSDREDSPLHF. The rearrangement links TRBV6-1 to TRBJ1-6; the D gene is possibly TRBD1 (5 bases). Germline loops: CDR1 MNHNS, CDR2 SASEGT. Trimming stripped 3 bases from V and 8 bases from J, with 8 bases between. The CDR3 runs to 13 residues.

This chain uses TRBV5-6 with TRBJ2-3; 8 bases line up with TRBD2. V lost 4 bases, J lost 0 bases, and 1 base stayed unmatched. The CDR3 extends over 14 amino acids. In germline, CDR1 is SGHDT, CDR2 YYEEEE. Written as DNA, the CDR3 is TGTGCCAGCAGCCGGGGGGGTAGCACAGATACGCAGTATTTT. It encodes CASSRGGSTDTQYF. The full variable domain, its missing parts supplied by reference TRBV5-6 and TRBJ2-3, is DAGVTQSPTHLIKTRGQQVTLRCSPKSGHDTVSWYQQALGQGPQFIFQYYEEEERQRGNFPDRFSGHQFPNYSSELNVNALLLGDSALYLCASSRGGSTDTQYFGPGTRLTVL.

The rearrangement uses TRBV12-3 or TRBV12-4 and TRBJ1-1, with 10 bases aligning to TRBD1. CDR3 size: 12 residues. The CDR3 loop is CVAGQGGTEAFF. Written as DNA, the CDR3 is TGTGTCGCCGGACAGGGGGGGACTGAAGCTTTCTTT.

This chain links TRBV7-2 with TRBJ1-4; D unresolved. Germline-derived CDR1 and CDR2 are SGHTA and FQGNSA. The CDR3 has 15 residues. The ends were cut back, 4 bases at V and 3 bases at J, with 12 bases in the middle. The CDR3, as DNA: TGTGCCAGCAGCTCCCGGATCGGGGCTAATGAAAAACTGTTTTTT. Translation gives CASSSRIGANEKLFF.

This rearrangement joins TRBV15 to TRBJ2-1, with unresolved D. CDR1 is LNHNV and CDR2 is YYDKDF in the germline V gene (reference sequence). CDR3 length: 12 amino acids. Trimming took off 2 bases at V and 12 bases at J, with 11 bases between the two ends. The CDR3 sequence is CATSRPPSWQFF. CDR3 sequence (DNA): TGTGCCACCAGCAGACCCCCCTCGTGGCAGTTCTTC.

The J gene is TRBJ2-7, the V gene TRBV11-2; 12 bases align to TRBD1. J was trimmed by 2 bases and V by 5 bases; bases with no gene match: 13. The CDR3 has 18 residues. The germline V gene has CDR1 SGHAT and CDR2 FQNNGV. The CDR3 here is CASSPLNRDRGRPYEQYF. The CDR3 DNA sequence: TGTGCCAGCAGCCCACTAAACCGGGACAGGGGGCGTCCCTACGAGCAGTACTTC.

J is TRBJ2-2 and V is TRBV28; tentative D call: TRBD2 (5 bases). The CDR3 has 16 amino acids. CDR1 and CDR2 (germline): MDHEN, SYDVKM. Trimming stripped 3 bases from V and 2 bases from J, with 13 bases between. CDR3 DNA: TGTGCCAGCAGTTTGGATAGCGAGCGAAACACCGGGGAGCTGTTTTTT. This encodes CASSLDSERNTGELFF.

The chain is built from TRBV7-2 and TRBJ2-7; D gene ambiguous. The germline V and J ends were trimmed by 5 bases and 3 bases, with 8 bases remaining between them. CDR1 is SGHTA, CDR2 FQGNSA, per germline. This CDR3 is built from 12 residues. The CDR3 sequence: CASSPPSYEQYF. The DNA for the CDR3 is TGTGCCAGCAGCCCCCCTAGCTACGAGCAGTACTTC.

The chain combines TRBV7-2 with TRBJ2-7, with 14 bases fitting TRBD2. Trimming at V came to 6 bases and at J to 7 bases, leaving 11 bases not matched to a gene. Germline CDR1 SGHTA, CDR2 FQGNSA. There are 16 residues in the CDR3. In nucleotides, the CDR3 is TGTGCCAGCAGTTCACCTGGACTAGCGGGGGGCCAAGAGCAGTACTTC. Its translation is CASSSPGLAGGQEQYF.

The CDR3 loop is CASSYAGDRGLGEQFF. The CDR3 DNA is TGTGCCAGCAGTTACGCGGGGGACAGGGGGCTTGGTGAGCAGTTCTTC. The genes are TRBV6-2 or TRBV6-3 and TRBJ2-1; 12 bases are shared with TRBD1. The V and J ends lost 2 bases and 9 bases, in that order; junction bases with no gene match: 8. Germline V lookup: CDR1 MNHEY, CDR2 SVGEGT. The CDR3 has 16 residues.

This clone showed up just once. The chain combines TRBV30 with TRBJ1-2; D might be TRBD1 (6 bases). The CDR3 has 13 amino acids. Trimming removed 5 bases at V and 2 bases at J, with 12 bases between. Per the germline V gene, CDR1 is GTSNPN and CDR2 is SVGIG (reference sequence). The DNA of the CDR3 is TGTGCCTGGGGCTCAGGGGCGAACTATGGCTACACCTTC. Encoded protein: CAWGSGANYGYTF.

This clone was seen more than once but under ten times. V usage is TRBV10-3 and J usage is TRBJ2-1, with D perhaps TRBD1 (5 bases). Trimming pared 0 bases from V and 5 bases from J, leaving 11 bases between. CDR3 size: 15 residues. Germline-derived CDR1 and CDR2 are ENHRY and SYGVKD. The CDR3 nucleotides are TGTGCCATCAGTGAGTCGGGAAGGGGTCACAATGAGCAGTTCTTC. It is translated as CAISESGRGHNEQFF.

This clone was counted a few times. This sample includes further DNA sequences coding for the same CDR3. The chain employs TRBV7-9 and TRBJ1-2; the D is unclear. This CDR3 is 13 amino acids long. V was pared by 1 base and J by 2 bases, with 5 bases between. From germline, CDR1 is SEHNR and CDR2 FQNEAQ (reference sequence). The CDR3 DNA reads as TGTGCCAGCAGCTTAGGGCAGAACTATGGCTACACCTTC. It is translated as CASSLGQNYGYTF.

V usage is TRBV6-5 and J usage is TRBJ2-2, with 7 bases fitting TRBD2. The CDR3 runs to 12 residues. V lost 7 bases and J lost 7; bases outside the gene matches: 3. Germline assignment: CDR1 MNHEY and CDR2 SVGAGI. CDR3 sequence reads: CASNRGDGELFF. The CDR3 DNA follows: TGTGCCAGCAATCGGGGGGACGGGGAGCTGTTTTTT.

V usage is TRBV4-3 and J usage is TRBJ2-7, with 7 bases matching TRBD1. The CDR3 length is 15 residues. V dropped 0 bases and J dropped 1; count of bases not matched to a gene: 3. CDR1 is LGHNA, CDR2 YSLEER, per germline. The CDR3 loop is CASSQDHRGSYEQYF. CDR3 nucleotides: TGCGCCAGCAGCCAAGACCACAGGGGATCCTACGAGCAGTACTTC.